The clone carrying this T cell receptor (beta chain) was counted ten times or more. Its antigen is unidentified. Trimming pared 2 bases from V and 7 bases from J, leaving 11 bases between. The CDR3 loop spans 14 amino acids. In germline, CDR1 is SEHNR, CDR2 FQNEAQ (reference sequence). The data were taken from a study of T cells in Graves' hyperthyroidism and ophthalmopathy. Study outcomes and limitations: Also found in blood were most expanded thyroid clonotypes above 0.001.

Researchers took RNA transcripts and amplified the TCR beta CDR3 regions from them. Carried out on the TCR CDR3, a first-round RT-PCR used the HTBI primer set. TCRdb called the multiplex PCR reads again in MiXCR, with one record for every CDR3 protein. In the table there are more than 550,000 distinct CDR3 sequences, approximately 42% of which are singletons. The material sequenced was peripheral blood or thyroid tissue (not recorded which). The rearrangement links TRBV7-9 to TRBJ1-4; D might be TRBD1 (5 bases). The source of this sequence is an adult man with Graves' disease, either hyperthyroidism or ophthalmopathy (not recorded which). The CDR3 DNA reads TGTGCCAGCAGCTTACGGCAGGGTGGTGAAAAACTGTTTTTT. Translating it yields CASSLRQGGEKLFF.